This T cell receptor (beta chain) was retrieved from a study of CDR3 diversity in severe acne. CDR1 and CDR2 (germline): LNHDA, SQIVND (reference sequence). V shed 11 bases and J 9 bases; nucleotides not matched to a gene: 3. The CDR3 extends over 12 amino acids. TCRdb fed the PCR reads into MiXCR, producing one record per CDR3 protein. The repertoire holds around 100,000 distinct CDR3 sequences, with 51% as singletons. This TCR was recovered from a male donor with acne. V is TRBV19 and J is TRBJ2-1, with TRBD2 matching 14 bases. The sample consisted of blood. CDR3: CAGTSGSVEQFF. The DNA of the CDR3 is TGTGCCGGGACTAGCGGGAGTGTTGAGCAGTTCTTC.